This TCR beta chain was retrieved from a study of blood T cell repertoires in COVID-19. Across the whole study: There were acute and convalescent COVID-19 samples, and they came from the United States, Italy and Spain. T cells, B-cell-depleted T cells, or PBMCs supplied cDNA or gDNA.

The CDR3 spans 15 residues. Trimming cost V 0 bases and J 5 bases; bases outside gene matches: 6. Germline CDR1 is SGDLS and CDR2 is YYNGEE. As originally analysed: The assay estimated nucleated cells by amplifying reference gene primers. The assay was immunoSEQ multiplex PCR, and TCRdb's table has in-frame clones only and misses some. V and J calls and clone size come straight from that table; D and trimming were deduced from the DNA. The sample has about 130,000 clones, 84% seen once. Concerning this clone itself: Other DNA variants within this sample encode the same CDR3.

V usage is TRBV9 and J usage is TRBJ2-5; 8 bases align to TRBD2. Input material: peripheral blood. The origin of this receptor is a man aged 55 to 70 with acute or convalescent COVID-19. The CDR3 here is CASSVVAGGVETQYF. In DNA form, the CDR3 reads TGTGCCAGCAGCGTAGTTGCGGGAGGAGTGGAGACCCAGTACTTC. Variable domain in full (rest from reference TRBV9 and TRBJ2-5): DSGVTQTPKHLITATGQRVTLRCSPRSGDLSVYWYQQSLDQGLQFLIQYYNGEERAKGNILERFSAQQFPDLHSELNLSSLELGDSALYFCASSVVAGGVETQYFGPGTRLLVL.